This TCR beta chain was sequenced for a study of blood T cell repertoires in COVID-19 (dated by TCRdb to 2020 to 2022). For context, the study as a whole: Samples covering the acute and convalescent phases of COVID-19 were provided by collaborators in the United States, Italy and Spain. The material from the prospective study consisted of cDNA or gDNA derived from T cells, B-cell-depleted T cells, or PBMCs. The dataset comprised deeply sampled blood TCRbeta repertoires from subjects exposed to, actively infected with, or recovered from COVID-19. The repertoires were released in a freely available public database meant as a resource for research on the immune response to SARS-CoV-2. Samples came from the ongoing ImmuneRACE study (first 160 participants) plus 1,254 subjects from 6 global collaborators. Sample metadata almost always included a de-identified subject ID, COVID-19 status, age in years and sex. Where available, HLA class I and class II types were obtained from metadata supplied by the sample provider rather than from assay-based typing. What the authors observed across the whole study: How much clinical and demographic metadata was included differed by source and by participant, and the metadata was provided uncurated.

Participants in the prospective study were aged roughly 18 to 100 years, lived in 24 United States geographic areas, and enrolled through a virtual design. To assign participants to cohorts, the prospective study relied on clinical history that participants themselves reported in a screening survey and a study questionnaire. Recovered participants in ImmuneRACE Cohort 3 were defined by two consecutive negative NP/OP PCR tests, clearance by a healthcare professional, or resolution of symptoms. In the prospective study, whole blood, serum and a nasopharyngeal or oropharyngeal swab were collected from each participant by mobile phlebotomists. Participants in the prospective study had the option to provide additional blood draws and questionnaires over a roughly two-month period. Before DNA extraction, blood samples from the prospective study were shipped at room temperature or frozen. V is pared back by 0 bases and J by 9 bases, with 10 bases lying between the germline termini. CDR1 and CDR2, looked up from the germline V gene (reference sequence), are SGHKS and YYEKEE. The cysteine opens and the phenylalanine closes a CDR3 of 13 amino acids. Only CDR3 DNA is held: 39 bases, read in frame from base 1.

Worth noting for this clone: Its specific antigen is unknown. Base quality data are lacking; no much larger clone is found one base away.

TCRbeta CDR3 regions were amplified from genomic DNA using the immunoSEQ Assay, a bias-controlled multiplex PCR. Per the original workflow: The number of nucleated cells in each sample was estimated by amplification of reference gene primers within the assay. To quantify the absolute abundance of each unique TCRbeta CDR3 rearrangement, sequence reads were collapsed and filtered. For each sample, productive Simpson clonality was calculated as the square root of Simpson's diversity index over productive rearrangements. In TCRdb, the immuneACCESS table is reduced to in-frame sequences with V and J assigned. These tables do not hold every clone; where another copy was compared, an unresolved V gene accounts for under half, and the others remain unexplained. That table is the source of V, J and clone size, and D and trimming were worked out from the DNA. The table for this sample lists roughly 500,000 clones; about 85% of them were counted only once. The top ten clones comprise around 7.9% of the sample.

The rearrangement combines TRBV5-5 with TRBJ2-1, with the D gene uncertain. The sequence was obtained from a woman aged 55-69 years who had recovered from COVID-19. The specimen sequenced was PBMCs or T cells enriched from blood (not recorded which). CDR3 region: CASSLEVRGEQFF. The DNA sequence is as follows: TGTGCCAGCAGCTTGGAAGTGCGTGGTGAGCAGTTCTTC.